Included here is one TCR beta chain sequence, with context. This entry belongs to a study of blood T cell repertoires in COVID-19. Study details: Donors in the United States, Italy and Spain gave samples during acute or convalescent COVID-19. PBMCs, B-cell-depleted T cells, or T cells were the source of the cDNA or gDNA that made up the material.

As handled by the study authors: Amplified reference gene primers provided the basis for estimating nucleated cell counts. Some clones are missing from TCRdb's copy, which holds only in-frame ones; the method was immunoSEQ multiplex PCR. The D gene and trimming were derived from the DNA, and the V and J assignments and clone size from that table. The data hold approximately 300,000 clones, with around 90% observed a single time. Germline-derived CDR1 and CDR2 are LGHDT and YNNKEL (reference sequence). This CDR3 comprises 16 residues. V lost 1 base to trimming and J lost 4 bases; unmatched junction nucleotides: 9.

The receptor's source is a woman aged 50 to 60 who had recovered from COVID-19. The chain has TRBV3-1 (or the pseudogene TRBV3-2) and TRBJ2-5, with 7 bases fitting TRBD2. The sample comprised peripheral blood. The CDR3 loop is CASSQGGGIAGETQYF. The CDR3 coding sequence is TGTGCCAGCAGCCAAGGGGGGGGGATAGCTGGAGAGACCCAGTACTTC.